This record concerns one T cell receptor (beta chain) sequence. Its antigen is as yet unknown. The assay was immunoSEQ multiplex PCR, and TCRdb's table has in-frame clones only and misses some. The table includes a few million clones, approximately 96% detected once. The entry originates in a study of shared clonotypes between healthy human individuals. The wider study: The donor group consisted of a couple of women and a few men, aged 18 to 49. Study-level findings and limits: A reduction in generation probabilities was seen for non-shared clonotypes relative to those shared by all four donors.

With V trimmed by 3 bases and J by 8 bases, 6 bases remained unmatched. Germline V gene sequence: CDR1 MNHEY, CDR2 SMNVEV (reference sequence). The CDR3 covers 15 residues. This sequence was found in a man aged 18-30 years in good health. Sequencing input: naive CD4+ T cells sorted from blood. Subset indicated: CD45RA+ positively selected. This sequence joins TRBV27 and TRBJ1-6, with 8 positions matching TRBD1. The CDR3: CASSLETGEYSPLHF. The DNA of the CDR3 is TGTGCCAGCAGTTTGGAGACAGGGGAGTATTCACCCCTCCACTTT.